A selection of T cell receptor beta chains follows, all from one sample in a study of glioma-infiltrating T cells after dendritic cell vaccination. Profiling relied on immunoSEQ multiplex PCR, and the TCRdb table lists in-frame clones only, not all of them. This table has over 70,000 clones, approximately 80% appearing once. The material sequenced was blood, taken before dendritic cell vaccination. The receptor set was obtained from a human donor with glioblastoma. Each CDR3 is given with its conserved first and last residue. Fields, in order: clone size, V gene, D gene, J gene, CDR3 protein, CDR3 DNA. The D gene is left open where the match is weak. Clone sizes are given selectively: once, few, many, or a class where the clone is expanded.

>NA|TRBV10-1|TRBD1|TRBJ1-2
CASPPRDRSKSGYTF
TGCGCCAGTCCTCCCCGGGACAGGTCAAAGAGTGGCTACACCTTC
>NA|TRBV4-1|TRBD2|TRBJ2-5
CASSHAPGRTSGKGGTQYF
TGCGCCAGCAGCCACGCCCCAGGGCGGACTAGCGGAAAGGGGGGGACCCAGTACTTC
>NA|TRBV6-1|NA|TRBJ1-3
CASSIRGNTIYF
TGTGCCAGCAGTATCAGGGGAAACACCATATATTTT
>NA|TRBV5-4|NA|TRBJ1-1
CASSLIEAGMGTEAFF
TGTGCCAGCAGCTTGATAGAAGCAGGGATGGGGACTGAAGCTTTCTTT
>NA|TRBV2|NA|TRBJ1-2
CASSEGVGGGYTF
TGTGCCAGCAGTGAAGGGGTCGGGGGGGGCTACACCTTC
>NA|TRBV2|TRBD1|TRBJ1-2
CASRDREGYTF
TGTGCCAGCAGGGACAGGGAGGGCTACACCTTC
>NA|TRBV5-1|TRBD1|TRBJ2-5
CASSLGGQSVETQYF
TGCGCCAGCAGCTTGGGGGGACAGTCGGTGGAGACCCAGTACTTC
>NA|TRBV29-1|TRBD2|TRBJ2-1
CSVDNSGVSSYNEQFF
TGCAGCGTTGACAATAGCGGGGTTAGCTCCTACAATGAGCAGTTCTTC
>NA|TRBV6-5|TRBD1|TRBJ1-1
CASSFDRDQAFF
TGTGCCAGCAGTTTTGACAGGGACCAAGCTTTCTTT
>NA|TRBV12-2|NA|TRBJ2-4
CASRLGWGLAGFGAKNIQYF
TGTGCAAGTCGCTTAGGCTGGGGACTAGCGGGATTCGGCGCCAAAAACATTCAGTACTTC
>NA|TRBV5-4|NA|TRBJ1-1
CASSLAGGAGYTEAFF
TGTGCCAGCAGCTTGGCCGGAGGGGCAGGGTACACTGAAGCTTTCTTT
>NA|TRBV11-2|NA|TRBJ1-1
CASSLVSGAGTFF
TGTGCCAGCAGCTTAGTCAGCGGCGCGGGGACTTTCTTT
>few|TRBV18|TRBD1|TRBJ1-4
CASSPGTGTGNEKLFF
TGTGCCAGCTCACCAGGTACCGGGACAGGGAATGAAAAACTGTTTTTT
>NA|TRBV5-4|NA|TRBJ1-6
CASSWDAGSGGRPLHF
TGTGCCAGCAGCTGGGACGCGGGATCCGGCGGGAGGCCCCTCCACTTT
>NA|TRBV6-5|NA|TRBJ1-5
CASSLGWRDQPQHF
TGTGCCAGCAGTTTGGGGTGGAGGGATCAGCCCCAGCATTTT
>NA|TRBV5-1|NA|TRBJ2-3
CASSLVLGLNTDTQYF
TGCGCCAGCAGCTTGGTCCTAGGCCTAAACACAGATACGCAGTATTTT
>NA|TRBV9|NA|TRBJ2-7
CASSPSNYEQYF
TGTGCCAGCAGCCCGAGCAATTACGAGCAGTACTTC
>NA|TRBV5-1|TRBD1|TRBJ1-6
CASSAGQGSSPLHF
TGCGCCAGCAGCGCCGGACAGGGGTCTTCACCCCTCCACTTT
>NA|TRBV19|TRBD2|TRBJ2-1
CASSSTLAGLYNEQFF
TGTGCCAGTAGCTCGACTTTAGCGGGCCTTTACAATGAGCAGTTCTTC
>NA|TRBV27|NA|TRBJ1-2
CASSSQREVGRYGYTF
TGTGCCAGCAGTTCGCAGCGTGAGGTAGGCCGCTATGGCTACACCTTC
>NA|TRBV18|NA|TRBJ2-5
CASSPENRETQYF
TGTGCCAGCTCACCAGAGAACCGGGAGACCCAGTACTTC
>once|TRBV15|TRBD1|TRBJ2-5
CATSRDGTAYQETQYF
TGTGCCACCAGCAGAGATGGGACAGCGTACCAAGAGACCCAGTACTTC
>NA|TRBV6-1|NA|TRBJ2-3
CASSGTFTDTQYF
TGTGCCAGCAGTGGGACTTTCACAGATACGCAGTATTTT
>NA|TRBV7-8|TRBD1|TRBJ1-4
CASSLRPDRGLREKLFF
TGTGCCAGCAGCTTAAGACCAGACAGGGGGCTTCGGGAAAAACTGTTTTTT
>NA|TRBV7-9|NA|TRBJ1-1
CASSLSGRGTEAFF
TGTGCCAGCAGCTTATCAGGGCGGGGCACTGAAGCTTTCTTT
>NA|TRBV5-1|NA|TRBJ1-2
CASSSGPGGYGYTF
TGCGCCAGCAGCTCCGGCCCAGGAGGCTATGGCTACACCTTC
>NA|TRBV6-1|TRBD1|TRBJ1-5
CASSELRGQPQHF
TGTGCCAGCAGTGAATTGAGGGGACAGCCCCAGCACTTT
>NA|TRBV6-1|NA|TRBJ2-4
CASSEVGASGSKNIQYF
TGTGCCAGCAGTGAGGTGGGGGCTAGTGGGTCCAAAAACATTCAGTACTTC
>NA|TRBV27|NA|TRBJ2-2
CASSLRGLNTGELFF
TGTGCCAGCAGTTTGCGGGGACTGAACACCGGGGAGCTGTTTTTT
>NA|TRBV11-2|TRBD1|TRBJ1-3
CASSLSTGGSGNTIYF
TGTGCCAGCAGCTTATCGACAGGGGGCTCTGGAAACACCATATATTTT
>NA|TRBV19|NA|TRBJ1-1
CASNRDLNTEAFF
TGTGCCAGTAACAGGGATTTGAACACTGAAGCTTTCTTT
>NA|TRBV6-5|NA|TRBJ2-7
CASSYSASPYEQYF
TGTGCCAGCAGTTACTCGGCATCTCCCTACGAGCAGTACTTC
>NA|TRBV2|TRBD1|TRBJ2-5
CASSEVGQDRAYF
TGTGCCAGCAGTGAAGTAGGACAGGACAGGGCGTACTTC
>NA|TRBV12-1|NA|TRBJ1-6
CASSSQDEENSPLHF
TGTGCCAGCAGCTCACAGGATGAAGAAAATTCACCCCTCCACTTT
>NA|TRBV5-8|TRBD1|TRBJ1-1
CASSFRDRAAFF
TGTGCCAGCAGCTTCCGCGACAGGGCAGCTTTCTTT
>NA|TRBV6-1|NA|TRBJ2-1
CASSAGTQMKQFF
TGTGCCAGCAGTGCCGGGACACAGATGAAGCAGTTCTTC
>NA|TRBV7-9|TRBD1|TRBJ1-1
CASSRGQGLFGTEAFF
TGTGCCAGCAGCCGTGGACAGGGGTTATTCGGAACTGAAGCTTTCTTT
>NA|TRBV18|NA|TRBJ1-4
CASSPSERFNEKLFF
TGTGCCAGCTCACCAAGTGAGCGATTTAATGAAAAACTGTTTTTT
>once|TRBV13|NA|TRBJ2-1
CASSTYLRGGNEQFF
TGTGCCAGCAGCACCTACCTTAGAGGGGGTAATGAGCAGTTCTTC
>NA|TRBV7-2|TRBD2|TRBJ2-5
CASSLEVAGSTAQYF
TGTGCCAGCAGCTTAGAAGTAGCGGGGTCAACGGCCCAGTACTTC
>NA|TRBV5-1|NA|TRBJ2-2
CASSLPGSTGELFF
TGCGCCAGCAGCTTGCCCGGGTCTACCGGGGAGCTGTTTTTT
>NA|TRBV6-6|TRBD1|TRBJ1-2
CASSYSQGGTYGYTF
TGTGCCAGCAGTTACTCACAGGGGGGGACCTATGGCTACACCTTC
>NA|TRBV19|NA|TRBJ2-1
CASSMRGSSYNEQFF
TGTGCCAGTAGTATGCGGGGTAGCTCCTACAATGAGCAGTTCTTC
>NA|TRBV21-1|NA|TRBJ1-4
CASSKRGQGEGCEKLFF
TGTGCCAGCAGCAAAAGGGGACAGGGAGAGGGGTGTGAAAAACTGTTTTTT
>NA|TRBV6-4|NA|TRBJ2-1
CASSAVGLGGNEQFF
TGTGCCAGCAGTGCGGTGGGCCTCGGTGGGAATGAGCAGTTCTTC
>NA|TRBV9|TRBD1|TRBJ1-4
CASSGDREKLFF
TGTGCCAGCAGCGGGGACAGGGAGAAACTGTTTTTT
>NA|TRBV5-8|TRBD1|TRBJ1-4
CASSLGTADNEKLFF
TGTGCCAGCAGCCTAGGGACAGCGGATAATGAAAAACTGTTTTTT
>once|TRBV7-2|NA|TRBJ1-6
CASSLALLRSSYNSPLHF
TGTGCCAGCAGCTTAGCGTTGTTGCGAAGCTCCTATAATTCACCCCTCCACTTT
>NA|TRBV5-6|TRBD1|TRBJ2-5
CASSYRRDRGTGQETQYF
TGTGCCAGCAGCTACCGTAGGGACAGGGGGACCGGCCAAGAGACCCAGTACTTC
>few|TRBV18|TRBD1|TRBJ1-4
CASSPPTGLGEKLFF
TGTGCCAGCTCACCACCGACAGGGTTGGGTGAAAAACTGTTTTTT
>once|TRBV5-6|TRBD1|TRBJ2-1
CASSLWLGTADNEQFF
TGTGCCAGCAGCTTGTGGCTTGGGACAGCCGACAATGAGCAGTTCTTC